This is a list of T cell receptor beta chains from one sample in a study of T cell responses to AZD1222 COVID-19 vaccine. Libraries were prepared by immunoSEQ multiplex PCR; TCRdb keeps only in-frame clonotypes and omits some of them. The sample shows more than 80,000 clones, about nine tenths of them seen only once. Specimen: peripheral blood, collected on day 0 of AZD1222 vaccination. The source is an adult in good health. Both conserved end residues are part of each CDR3. A D gene is named only where the DNA matches it firmly. Some rows mark clone size as missing; the rest say once, few, many or name a class of expanded clone.

>.|TRBV28|TRBD1|TRBJ2-7|14
TGTGCCAGCAAGAACGACAGGGGCCCCTACGAGCAGTACTTC
CASKNDRGPYEQYF
>.|TRBV20-1|.|TRBJ1-2|11
TGCAGTGCTAGCGTCGGGGATGGCTACACCTTC
CSASVGDGYTF
>.|TRBV19|TRBD1|TRBJ2-2|16
TGTGCCAGTAGTATCGGGACAGGGGTGAACACCGGGGAGCTGTTTTTT
CASSIGTGVNTGELFF
>few|TRBV5-1|.|TRBJ1-1|15
TGCGCCAGCAGCTTGGGGGCCGTATCAGGGACTGAAGCTTTCTTT
CASSLGAVSGTEAFF
>.|TRBV11-2|.|TRBJ2-7|15
TGTGCCAGCAGCTTAGATAGGGCACAGTCCAGAGAGCAGTACTTC
CASSLDRAQSREQYF
>.|TRBV18|TRBD1|TRBJ1-4|15
TGTGCCAGCTCAATTACGGGACAGGGGAACGAAAAACTGTTTTTT
CASSITGQGNEKLFF
>.|TRBV6-5|.|TRBJ1-1|12
TGTGCCAGCAGATCCCAGGGAACTGAAGCTTTCTTT
CASRSQGTEAFF
>.|TRBV5-1|.|TRBJ1-2|13
TGCGCCAGCAGCTTGGAAGCTAACTATGGCTACACCTTC
CASSLEANYGYTF
>.|TRBV11-2|.|TRBJ1-3|17
TGTGCCAGCAGCTTTTCCGGGACACCGATCTCTGGAAACACCATATATTTT
CASSFSGTPISGNTIYF
>.|TRBV7-9|TRBD1|TRBJ1-1|16
TGTGCCAGCAGCTTAGAGGGACAGGGAAAGAACACTGAAGCTTTCTTT
CASSLEGQGKNTEAFF
>.|TRBV3-1/TRBV3-2|.|TRBJ2-1|14
TGTGCCAGCAGCCCCTTTGCGGGATCTAATGAGCAGTTCTTC
CASSPFAGSNEQFF
>.|TRBV5-1|TRBD1|TRBJ2-7|14
TGCGCCAGCAGCTGGACAGGGGATCCCTACGAGCAGTACTTC
CASSWTGDPYEQYF
>.|TRBV3-1/TRBV3-2|.|TRBJ1-3|14
TGTGCCAGCAGCCAAGGGCAGCCTGATATTCCCATATATTTT
CASSQGQPDIPIYF
>.|TRBV7-7|.|TRBJ2-5|15
TGTGCTAGCAGCTTCGGGTTGGGAAGTCAAGAGACCCAGTACTTC
CASSFGLGSQETQYF
>.|TRBV30|.|TRBJ1-2|14
TGTGCCTGGGCCCGGTTTAACGGAGACTATGGCTACACCTTC
CAWARFNGDYGYTF
>.|TRBV5-1|.|TRBJ1-4|14
TGCGCCAGCAGCTCCTCGAGCTCTAATGAAAAACTGTTTTTT
CASSSSSSNEKLFF
>.|TRBV6-1|TRBD2|TRBJ2-1|15
TGTGCCAGCAGTGAACAGCGGGGGGTCTGGAATGAGCAGTTCTTC
CASSEQRGVWNEQFF
>once|TRBV5-1|TRBD1|TRBJ2-7|15
TGCGCCAGCAGCTTGGCCGGGACAGGGGGCAGAGAGCAGTACTTC
CASSLAGTGGREQYF
>.|TRBV7-2|.|TRBJ2-1|11
TGTGCCAGCAGCTTAGCCAATGAGCAGTTCTTC
CASSLANEQFF
>.|TRBV10-2|.|TRBJ2-5|14
TGCGCCAGCAGTGAGCAATCAGCGCGGGAGACCCAGTACTTC
CASSEQSARETQYF
>once|TRBV2|.|TRBJ2-3|13
TGTGCCAGCGAAGGGACTGTAACAGATACGCAGTATTTT
CASEGTVTDTQYF
>.|TRBV19|TRBD2|TRBJ2-7|15
TGTGCCAGTAGTATAGGCGGGAGGGATGTCTACGAGCAGTACTTC
CASSIGGRDVYEQYF
>.|TRBV6-5|TRBD1|TRBJ2-5|15
TGTGCCAGCAGTCCCCAGGGGGTGGGCGGAGAGACCCAGTACTTC
CASSPQGVGGETQYF
>.|TRBV28|.|TRBJ1-2|14
TGTGCCAGCAGTTTAACCCCGAGACACGAGGGCTACACCTTC
CASSLTPRHEGYTF
>.|TRBV14|.|TRBJ2-3|14
TGTGCCAGCAGCCAAGGTCGGCACACAGATACGCAGTATTTT
CASSQGRHTDTQYF
>once|TRBV7-9|.|TRBJ1-6|14
TGTGCCAGCAGCTTTGACAACCCGGATTCACCCCTCCACTTT
CASSFDNPDSPLHF
>.|TRBV7-8|.|TRBJ1-1|14
TGTGCCAGCAGCTTATCCGAGGGGAACACTGAAGCTTTCTTT
CASSLSEGNTEAFF
>.|TRBV9|.|TRBJ1-6|14
TGTGCCAGCAGCATCGGGACGAATAATTCACCCCTCCACTTT
CASSIGTNNSPLHF
>.|TRBV25-1|TRBD1|TRBJ1-4|14
TGTGCCAGCAGTGAAGACAGGGGGAATGAAAAACTGTTTTTT
CASSEDRGNEKLFF
>.|TRBV7-3|TRBD2|TRBJ2-2|15
TGTGCCAGCAGCTTTGGGGGAGGGGTCACCGGGGAGCTGTTTTTT
CASSFGGGVTGELFF
>.|TRBV19|TRBD1|TRBJ1-2|15
TGTGCCAGTAGTATAGGGACAGGTAACTCCTATGGCTACACCTTC
CASSIGTGNSYGYTF
>.|TRBV28|.|TRBJ1-2|14
TGTGCCAGCAGTTTAGAACAGGATAACTATGGCTACACCTTC
CASSLEQDNYGYTF
>.|TRBV18|.|TRBJ1-6|16
TGTGCCAGCTCACCCACAGGGAGCTCCTATAATTCACCCCTCCACTTT
CASSPTGSSYNSPLHF
>.|TRBV7-8|.|TRBJ2-2|18
TGTGCCAGCAGCCCCCTACCAGCGGACGCGGCGAACACCGGGGAGCTGTTTTTT
CASSPLPADAANTGELFF
>.|TRBV5-1|.|TRBJ2-2|14
TGCGCCAGCAGCTTGGACCCGAACACCGGGGAGCTGTTTTTT
CASSLDPNTGELFF
>.|TRBV30|TRBD1|TRBJ1-5|15
TGTGCCTGGAGTGTTGGGACAGGGGGAGGCCAGCCCCAGCATTTT
CAWSVGTGGGQPQHF
>.|TRBV30|.|TRBJ1-2|16
TGTGCCTGGAGTGTTAGTCTAGGGGCAGCATACTATGGCTACACCTTC
CAWSVSLGAAYYGYTF
>.|TRBV11-2|.|TRBJ2-5|14
TGTGCCAGCAGCTTAGGAAGGAGGGGAGAGACCCAGTACTTC
CASSLGRRGETQYF
>.|TRBV18|.|TRBJ1-5|14
TGTGCCAGCTCAATGGACAGCTACAATCAGCCCCAGCATTTT
CASSMDSYNQPQHF
>.|TRBV5-5|.|TRBJ2-7|13
TGTGCCAGCAGCCCCTGGGTCTCCTACGAGCAGTACTTC
CASSPWVSYEQYF
>.|TRBV5-5|.|TRBJ1-3|15
TGTGCCAGCAGCGAGTTATCCCACTCTGGAAACACCATATATTTT
CASSELSHSGNTIYF
>.|TRBV3-1/TRBV3-2|.|TRBJ2-2|14
TGTGCCAGCAGCCAAAGGGGGAACACCGGGGAGCTGTTTTTT
CASSQRGNTGELFF